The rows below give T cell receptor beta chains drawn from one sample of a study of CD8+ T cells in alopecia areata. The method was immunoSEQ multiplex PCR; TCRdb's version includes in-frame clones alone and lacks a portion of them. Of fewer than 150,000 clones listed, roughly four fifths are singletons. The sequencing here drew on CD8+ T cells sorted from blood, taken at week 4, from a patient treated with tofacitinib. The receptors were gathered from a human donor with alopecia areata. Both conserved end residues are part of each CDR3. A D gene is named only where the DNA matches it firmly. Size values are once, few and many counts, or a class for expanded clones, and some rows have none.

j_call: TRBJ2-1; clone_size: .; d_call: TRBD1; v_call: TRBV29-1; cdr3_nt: TGCAGCGTTGAACACAGGGGTTTAGCCTACAATGAGCAGTTCTTC; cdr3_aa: CSVEHRGLAYNEQFF
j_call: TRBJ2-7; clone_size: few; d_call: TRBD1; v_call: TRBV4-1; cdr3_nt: TGCGCCAGCAGCCATCTCTTTTCGGGACAGGGCTACGAGCAGTACTTC; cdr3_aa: CASSHLFSGQGYEQYF
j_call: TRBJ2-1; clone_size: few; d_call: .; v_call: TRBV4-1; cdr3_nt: TGCGCCAGCAGCCTCTACAATGAGCAGTTCTTC; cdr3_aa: CASSLYNEQFF
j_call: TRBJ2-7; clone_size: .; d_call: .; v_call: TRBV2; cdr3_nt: TGTGCCAGCAGTGAAACGAGACAGGTGTCCTACGAGCAGTACTTC; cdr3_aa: CASSETRQVSYEQYF
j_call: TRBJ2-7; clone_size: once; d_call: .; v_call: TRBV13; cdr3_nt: TGTGCCAGCAGCTCCGGTTACGAGCAGTACTTC; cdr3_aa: CASSSGYEQYF
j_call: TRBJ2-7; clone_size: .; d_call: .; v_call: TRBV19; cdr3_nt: TGTGCCAGTAGTACTTCGGACCTCTACGAGCAGTACTTC; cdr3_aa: CASSTSDLYEQYF
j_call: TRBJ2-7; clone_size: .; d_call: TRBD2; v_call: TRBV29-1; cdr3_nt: TGCAGCGTTGTGGCTAGCGGGGACTCCTACGAGCAGTACTTC; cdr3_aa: CSVVASGDSYEQYF
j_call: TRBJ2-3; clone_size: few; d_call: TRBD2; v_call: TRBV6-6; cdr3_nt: TGTGCCAGCAGTTTCGGGACTAGCGTCAAGACAGATACGCAGTATTTT; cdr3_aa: CASSFGTSVKTDTQYF
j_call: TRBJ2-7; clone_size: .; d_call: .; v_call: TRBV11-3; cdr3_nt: TGTGCCAGCAGCTTAGATCGGGGACACGAGCAGTACTTC; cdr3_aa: CASSLDRGHEQYF
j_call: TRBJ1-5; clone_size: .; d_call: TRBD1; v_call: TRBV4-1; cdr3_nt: TGCGCCAGCAGCCAAGATGTACAGGGGACTCGGGGGGATCAGCCCCAGCATTTT; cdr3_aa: CASSQDVQGTRGDQPQHF
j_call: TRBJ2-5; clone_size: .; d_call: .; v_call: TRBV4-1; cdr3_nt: TGCGCCAGCAGCCCCCGGCGGACTGGTCAAGAGACCCAGTACTTC; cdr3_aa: CASSPRRTGQETQYF
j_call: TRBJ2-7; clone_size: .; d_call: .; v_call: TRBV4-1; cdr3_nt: TGCGCCAGCAGCCACGAGGGGACCTCCTACGAGCAGTACTTC; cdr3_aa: CASSHEGTSYEQYF
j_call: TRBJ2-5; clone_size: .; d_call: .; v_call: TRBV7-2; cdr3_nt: TGTGCCAGCAGCACCCTTGACCAGGGGGGCCAAGAGACCCAGTACTTC; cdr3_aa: CASSTLDQGGQETQYF
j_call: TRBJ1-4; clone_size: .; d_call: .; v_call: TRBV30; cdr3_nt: TGTGCCTGGAGCTGGGGGCCAAATGAAAAACTGTTTTTT; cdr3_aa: CAWSWGPNEKLFF
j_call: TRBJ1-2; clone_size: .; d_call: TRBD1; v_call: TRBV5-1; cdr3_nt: TGCGCCAGCAGCCCGGGACAGGTTCGCTATGGCTACACCTTC; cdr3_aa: CASSPGQVRYGYTF
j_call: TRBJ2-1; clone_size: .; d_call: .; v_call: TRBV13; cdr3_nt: TGTGCCAGCAGACACCCCGACAGAGGGGCCTACAATGAGCAGTTCTTC; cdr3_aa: CASRHPDRGAYNEQFF
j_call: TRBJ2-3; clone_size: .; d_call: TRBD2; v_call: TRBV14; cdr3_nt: TGTGCCAGCAGCCAGCGAGCGGGGGGGCCCAAAGATACGCAGTATTTT; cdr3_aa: CASSQRAGGPKDTQYF
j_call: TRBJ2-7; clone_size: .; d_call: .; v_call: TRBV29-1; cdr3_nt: TGCAGCGTTGAGAGAGGGGCCGAGCAGTACTTC; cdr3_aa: CSVERGAEQYF
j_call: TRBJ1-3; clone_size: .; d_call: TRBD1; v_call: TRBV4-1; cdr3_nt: TGCGCCAGCAGCCCACGACAGGGGGCGGACACCATATATTTT; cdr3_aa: CASSPRQGADTIYF
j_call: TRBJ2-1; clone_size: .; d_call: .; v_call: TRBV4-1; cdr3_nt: TGCGCCAGCAGCCAAGAAGGTCTAGAAGACAATGAGCAGTTCTTC; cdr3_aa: CASSQEGLEDNEQFF
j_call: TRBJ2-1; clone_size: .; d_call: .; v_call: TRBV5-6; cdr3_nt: TGTGCCAGCTTTGGGCCGCCGGGAGAGCAGTTCTTC; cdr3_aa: CASFGPPGEQFF
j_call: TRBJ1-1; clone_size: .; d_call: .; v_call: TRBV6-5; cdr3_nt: TGTGCCAGCAGTTACTCGCCGAAGCAGAACACTGAAGCTTTCTTT; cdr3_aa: CASSYSPKQNTEAFF
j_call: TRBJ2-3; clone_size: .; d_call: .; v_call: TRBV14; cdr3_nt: TGTGCCAGCAGCCAGGGGGGGCGCACAGATACGCAGTATTTT; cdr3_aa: CASSQGGRTDTQYF
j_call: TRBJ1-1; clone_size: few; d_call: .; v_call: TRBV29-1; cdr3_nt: TGCAGCGTTCTTTTTTCCGGCCAGAGGGAGTTTGAAGCTTTCTTT; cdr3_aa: CSVLFSGQREFEAFF
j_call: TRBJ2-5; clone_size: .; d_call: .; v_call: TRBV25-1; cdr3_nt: TGTGCCAGCAGTGAGTCTAGGCACGTAGAGACCCAGTACTTC; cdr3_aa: CASSESRHVETQYF
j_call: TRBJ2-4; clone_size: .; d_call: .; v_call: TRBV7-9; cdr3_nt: TGTGCCAGCAGCTCCACCGGAAGAAACATTCAGTACTTC; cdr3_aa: CASSSTGRNIQYF
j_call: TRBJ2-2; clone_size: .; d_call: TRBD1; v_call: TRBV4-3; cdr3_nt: TGCGCCAGCAGCCAAATCGACAGGGGTTCCGGGGAGCTGTTTTTT; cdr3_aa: CASSQIDRGSGELFF
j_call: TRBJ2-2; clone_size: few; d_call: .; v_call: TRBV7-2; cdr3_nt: TGTGCCAGCAGCTTAGCGACGAACACCGGGGAGCTGTTTTTT; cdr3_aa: CASSLATNTGELFF
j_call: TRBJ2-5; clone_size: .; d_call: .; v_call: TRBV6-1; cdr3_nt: TGTGCCAGCAGGGCGGGACAGTTGCAAGAGACCCAGTACTTC; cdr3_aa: CASRAGQLQETQYF
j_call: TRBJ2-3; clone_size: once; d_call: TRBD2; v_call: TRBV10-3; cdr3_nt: TGTGCCATCAGTGAGTCCCTCGGACTAGCGGGGAAGACAGATACGCAGTATTTT; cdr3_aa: CAISESLGLAGKTDTQYF